The 15 T cell receptor beta chains below all came from one sample that was sequenced in a study of T cells in Graves' hyperthyroidism and ophthalmopathy. There were TCR beta CDR3 regions amplified from RNA transcripts. In the first-round RT-PCR of the TCR CDR3, the HTBI primer set was used. One entry per CDR3 protein results from TCRdb running MiXCR on the multiplex PCR reads. The table includes hundreds of thousands of distinct CDR3 sequences, about 14% detected once. The sequenced sample was blood. These receptors came from a woman in her forties or fifties with Graves' ophthalmopathy.

This chain joins TRBV5-1 and TRBJ2-5; maybe TRBD2 (5 bases). Germline V gene data show CDR1 as SGHRS and CDR2 as YFSETQ. The CDR3 has 13 amino acids. Trimming cost V 4 bases and J 2 bases, with 9 bases left between them. CDR3 sequence (DNA): TGCGCCAGCAGCATGGGAGTACAAGAGACCCAGTACTTC. Translating it yields CASSMGVQETQYF.

This chain connects TRBV20-1 to TRBJ2-7, with TRBD1 matching 7 bases. From germline, CDR1 is DFQATT and CDR2 SNEGSKA (reference sequence). CDR3 length: 12 amino acids. J lost 3 bases, V lost 5 bases, and 4 bases had no gene match. The CDR3 spells CSAETGIYEQYF. CDR3 in DNA: TGCAGTGCTGAGACAGGGATCTACGAGCAGTACTTC.

This clonotype was counted only a few times. The V call is TRBV9, the J call TRBJ2-3, with 12 bases that match TRBD2. Trimming took 0 bases from V and 6 from J; bases not matched to a gene: 14. This CDR3 spans 19 amino acids. Germline CDR1 is SGDLS and CDR2 is YYNGEE. The CDR3 here is CASSVGVFPGLAGGDTQYF. CDR3 DNA: TGTGCCAGCAGCGTAGGAGTGTTTCCGGGACTAGCGGGTGGGGATACGCAGTATTTT.

This clonotype was recorded many times. This chain uses TRBV3-1 with TRBJ2-2; a possible D gene is TRBD2 (5 bases). Between the trimmed V and J ends, which lost 1 base and 5 bases, there was a span of 8 bases. Germline V CDR1 and CDR2: LGHDT, YNNKEL (reference sequence). There are 14 residues in the CDR3. CDR3 in amino acids: CASSQVLATGELFF. The CDR3 coding sequence is TGTGCCAGCAGCCAAGTTCTAGCTACCGGGGAGCTGTTTTTT.

This clonotype was counted only a few times. The chain uses TRBV19 and TRBJ2-1; TRBD2 agrees at 10 bases. The J segment lost 4 bases and the V segment lost 5 bases, leaving 8 bases of the junction unmatched. The CDR3 is made up of 16 amino acids. The germline CDR1 and CDR2 sequences are LNHDA and SQIVND (reference sequence). CDR3 in DNA: TGTGCCAGTAGTGCCTTAGGGACTAGCGCTTACAATGAGCAGTTCTTC. It is translated as CASSALGTSAYNEQFF.

This clonotype was seen only a few times. The V call is TRBV6-2 or TRBV6-3, the J call TRBJ2-3, with D hard to call. This CDR3 contains 16 residues. V lost 6 bases and J lost 3, with 19 bases in between. Germline values: CDR1 MNHEY, CDR2 SVGEGT. The chain's CDR3 is CASSQLFIAETDTQYF. CDR3 coding DNA: TGTGCCAGCAGCCAGTTGTTCATCGCCGAAACAGATACGCAGTATTTT.

This clonotype was seen many times. This sequence joins TRBV12-3 or TRBV12-4 and TRBJ1-2; D is possibly TRBD1 (6 bases). This CDR3 spans 15 amino acids. V was shortened by 4 bases and J by 3 bases, with 15 bases between the two germline ends. The CDR3 spells CASSSPPRGHYGYTF. CDR3 nucleotide sequence: TGTGCCAGCAGTTCGCCCCCGCGGGGGCACTATGGCTACACCTTC.

DNA for the CDR3: TGTGCCAGCAGTGCGCACGCTCCGGGGGGGGATACGCAGTATTTT. It encodes CASSAHAPGGDTQYF. This rearrangement joins TRBV12-3 or TRBV12-4 to TRBJ2-3; TRBD2 matches at 8 bases. Trimming at V came to 5 bases and at J to 6 bases, leaving 10 bases not matched to a gene. The CDR3 is made up of 15 amino acids.

This clonotype has more than one count but fewer than ten. The chain links TRBV6-1 to TRBJ1-4, with 9 bases lining up with TRBD1. The CDR3 is 14 amino acids. J gave up 8 bases and V 6 bases, and 7 bases lay outside the gene matches. Germline CDR1 MNHNS, CDR2 SASEGT. CDR3 sequence (DNA): TGTGCCAGCAGGTCCCCGACAGGGGGGGAAAAACTGTTTTTT. This gives the protein CASRSPTGGEKLFF.

In its sample, this clonotype was seen many times. The genes are TRBV12-3 or TRBV12-4 and TRBJ1-1; perhaps TRBD1 as D (6 bases). The germline V and J ends were trimmed by 2 bases and 5 bases, with 18 bases remaining between them. CDR3 size: 16 residues. CDR3: CASSLKAGEVRTEAFF. CDR3 bases: TGTGCCAGCAGTTTAAAGGCAGGGGAGGTCAGAACTGAAGCTTTCTTT.

This clonotype showed up many times. The V gene is TRBV7-9, the J gene TRBJ1-1; D unresolved. Germline CDR1 is SEHNR and CDR2 is FQNEAQ (reference sequence). Deletions cut 1 base from V and 4 bases from J, with 7 bases between. The CDR3 has 13 residues. CDR3 residues: CASSLVVATEAFF. DNA for the CDR3: TGTGCCAGCAGCTTAGTTGTGGCCACTGAAGCTTTCTTT.

At least ten counts were recorded for this clonotype. The chain links TRBV20-1 to TRBJ1-2; 11 nucleotides line up with TRBD1. Per germline, CDR1 DFQATT and CDR2 SNEGSKA (reference sequence). This CDR3 contains 14 residues. The J segment lost 1 base and the V segment lost 3 bases, leaving 1 base of the junction unmatched. CDR3 amino acids: CSARGTGGNYGYTF. The DNA of the CDR3 is TGCAGTGCTAGGGGGACAGGGGGTAACTATGGCTACACCTTC.

In this sample, this clonotype turned up many times. V usage is TRBV7-2 and J usage is TRBJ2-7; 7 bases are a match to TRBD2. Germline V gene sequence: CDR1 SGHTA, CDR2 FQGNSA. The CDR3 is 16 residues long. The J segment lost 5 bases and the V segment lost 5 bases, leaving 15 bases of the junction unmatched. This CDR3 is CASSNAPGLRENEQYF. The CDR3, as DNA: TGTGCCAGCAGCAATGCCCCAGGGTTGCGGGAGAACGAGCAGTACTTC.

This clonotype was seen more than once but under ten times. V is TRBV20-1 and J is TRBJ1-2, with 9 nucleotides matching TRBD1. V lost 0 bases to trimming and J lost 4 bases; unmatched junction nucleotides: 6. Germline assignment: CDR1 DFQATT and CDR2 SNEGSKA (reference sequence). The CDR3 runs 15 residues. CDR3 nucleotide sequence: TGCAGTGCTAGAGAGGGAACAGGGGGCGTCTATGGCTACACCTTC. Translating gives CSAREGTGGVYGYTF.

The sample holds many counts of this clonotype. The V and J genes are TRBV28 and TRBJ2-1, with TRBD1 matching 7 bases. The CDR3 runs 15 residues. J gave up 8 bases and V 6 bases, and 13 bases lay outside the gene matches. Per the germline V gene, CDR1 is MDHEN and CDR2 is SYDVKM. CDR3 DNA sequence: TGTGCCAGCAGGACCACACAGGGGTTGAGGGATGAGCAGTTCTTC. This codes for CASRTTQGLRDEQFF. The entire variable domain, with the rest obtained from reference TRBV28 and TRBJ2-1, is as follows: DVKVTQSSRYLVKRTGEKVFLECVQDMDHENMFWYRQDPGLGLRLIYFSYDVKMKEKGDIPEGYSVSREKKERFSLILESASTNQTSMYLCASRTTQGLRDEQFFGPGTRLTVL.